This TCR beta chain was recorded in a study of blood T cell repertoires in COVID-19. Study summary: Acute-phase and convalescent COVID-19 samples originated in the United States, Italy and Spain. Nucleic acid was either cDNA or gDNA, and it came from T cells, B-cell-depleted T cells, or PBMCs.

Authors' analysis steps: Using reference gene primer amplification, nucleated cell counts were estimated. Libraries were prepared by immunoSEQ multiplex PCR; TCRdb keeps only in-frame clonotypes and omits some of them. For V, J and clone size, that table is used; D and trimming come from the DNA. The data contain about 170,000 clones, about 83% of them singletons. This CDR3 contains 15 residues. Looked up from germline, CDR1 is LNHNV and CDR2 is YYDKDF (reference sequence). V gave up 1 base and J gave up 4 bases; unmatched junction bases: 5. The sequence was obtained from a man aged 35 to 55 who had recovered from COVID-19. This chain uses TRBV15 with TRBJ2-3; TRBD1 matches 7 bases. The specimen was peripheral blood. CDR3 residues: CATSRVLGTADTQYF. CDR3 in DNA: TGTGCCACCAGCAGAGTTTTAGGGACAGCAGATACGCAGTATTTT.